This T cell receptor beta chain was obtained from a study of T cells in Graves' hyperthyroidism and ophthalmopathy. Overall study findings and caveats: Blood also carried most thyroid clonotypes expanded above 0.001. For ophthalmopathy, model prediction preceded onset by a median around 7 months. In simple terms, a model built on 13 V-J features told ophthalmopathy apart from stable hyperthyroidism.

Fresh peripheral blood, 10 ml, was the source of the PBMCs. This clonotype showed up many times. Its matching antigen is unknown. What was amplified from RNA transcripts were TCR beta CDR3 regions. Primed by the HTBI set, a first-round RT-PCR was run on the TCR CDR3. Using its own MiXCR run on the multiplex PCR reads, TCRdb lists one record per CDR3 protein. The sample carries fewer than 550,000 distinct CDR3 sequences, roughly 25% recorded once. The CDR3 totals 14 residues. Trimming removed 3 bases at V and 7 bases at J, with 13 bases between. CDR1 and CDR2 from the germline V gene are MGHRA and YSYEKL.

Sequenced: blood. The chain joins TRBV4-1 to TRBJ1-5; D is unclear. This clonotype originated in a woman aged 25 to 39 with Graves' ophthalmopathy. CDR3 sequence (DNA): TGCGCCAGCAGCCAGCGCCTTACCTGGCAGCCCCAGCATTTT. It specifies CASSQRLTWQPQHF.